This is a list of T cell receptor beta chains from one sample in a study of cytomegalovirus exposure and HLA in healthy donors. Here immunoSEQ multiplex PCR was the method, and the copy in TCRdb shows in-frame clones only, minus some. In the table there are around 180,000 clones, about four fifths of which are singletons. Material for sequencing was PBMCs. Receptors were obtained from a woman in her 40s in good health and CMV-seronegative. Both conserved end residues are part of each CDR3. A D gene is named only where the DNA matches it firmly. Not all rows give a size; the values are once, few, many and, for expanded clones, a class.

j_call v_call clone_size d_call cdr3_nt cdr3_aa
TRBJ2-7 TRBV6-1 few . TGTGCCAGCAGTGCCTATAGCTGGGAGCAGTACTTC CASSAYSWEQYF
TRBJ1-5 TRBV11-2 . . TGTGCCAGCAGCTCAACACAGGGCCTCCCCCAGCATTTT CASSSTQGLPQHF
TRBJ2-1 TRBV7-9 . . TGTGCCAGCAGTTCAGGGGAAGAGCAGTTCTTC CASSSGEEQFF
TRBJ2-1 TRBV6-6 . TRBD2 TGTGCCAGCAGTGGGACTAGCAGTAGCTCCTACAATGAGCAGTTCTTC CASSGTSSSSYNEQFF
TRBJ2-3 TRBV6-1 once . TGTGCCTCGGGGTGGGTGAAGAGGGATACGCAGTATTTT CASGWVKRDTQYF
TRBJ2-2 TRBV19 . TRBD2 TGTGCCAGTAGTATCACCGGACTAGCGGGAGGTACCGGGGAGCTGTTTTTT CASSITGLAGGTGELFF
TRBJ2-7 TRBV13 . . TGTGCCAGCAGCGACGAGGCAGCCTACGAGCAGTACTTC CASSDEAAYEQYF
TRBJ2-3 TRBV7-9 few . TGTGCCAGCAGCTTACAGGATTCTAGCACAGATACGCAGTATTTT CASSLQDSSTDTQYF
TRBJ1-5 TRBV15 . . TGTGCCACCAGCAGAGATGGGAGTGGCAATCAGCCCCAGCATTTT CATSRDGSGNQPQHF
TRBJ1-4 TRBV25-1 . TRBD1 TGTGCCAGCAGTGCCCGACAGGGACTTTCAACTAATGAAAAACTGTTTTTT CASSARQGLSTNEKLFF
TRBJ2-5 TRBV11-2 few TRBD2 TGTGCCAGCAGACAGCAACTAGCGGGAGTAGCAGAGACCCAGTACTTC CASRQQLAGVAETQYF
TRBJ1-1 TRBV28 . . TGTGCCAGCCTGTCAGGGGATTTGAACACTGAAGCTTTCTTT CASLSGDLNTEAFF
TRBJ2-7 TRBV7-9 . TRBD1 TGTGCCAGCAGCTTAGCGTCAGGGGGCCTCGGGGGGCAGTACTTC CASSLASGGLGGQYF
TRBJ2-7 TRBV9 . . TGTGCCAGCAGCGGGTCTTCAGGGAAGGGCCCGTACGAGCAGTACTTC CASSGSSGKGPYEQYF
TRBJ2-1 TRBV5-1 . . TGCGCCAGCAGCTTGGCTGGGGGGTTGGAAAAGTTCTTC CASSLAGGLEKFF
TRBJ2-6 TRBV28 . TRBD2 TGTGCCAGCAGTTTGAGCGGGGCGGGGGGGGCCAACGTCCTGACTTTC CASSLSGAGGANVLTF
TRBJ1-1 TRBV11-3 . . TGTGCCAGCAGCTTAGAAAGACGGGGGACTGAAGCTTTCTTT CASSLERRGTEAFF
TRBJ1-5 TRBV7-2 . . TGTGCCAGCAGCTTCCCGGGACACTATCAGCCCCAGCATTTT CASSFPGHYQPQHF
TRBJ1-2 TRBV19 . . TGTGCCACCATGACTGGAAACTATGGCTACACCTTC CATMTGNYGYTF
TRBJ2-1 TRBV7-9 few . TGTGCCAGCAGCTTAGAGTCGTGGGAGGATGAGCAGTTCTTC CASSLESWEDEQFF
TRBJ2-3 TRBV10-3 . . TGTGCCATCAGTGGGGCTAGCATCTCTAGCACAGATACGCAGTATTTT CAISGASISSTDTQYF
TRBJ2-5 TRBV7-3 . . TGTGCCAGCAGCAAGGACTATAGAGAGACCCAGTACTTC CASSKDYRETQYF
TRBJ2-2 TRBV6-5 . . TGTGCCAGCAGTTACGGTCACTTCGGGGCCGGGGAGCTGTTTTTT CASSYGHFGAGELFF
TRBJ2-7 TRBV19 . . TGTGCCAGTAGTTCCGCACAGGGATCCTACGAGCAGTACTTC CASSSAQGSYEQYF
TRBJ2-7 TRBV5-1 . TRBD1 TGCGCCAGCAGCAAGACAGGGGGCATGTCCTACGAGCAGTACTTC CASSKTGGMSYEQYF
TRBJ2-3 TRBV4-3 . TRBD2 TGCGCCAGCAGCCCTTGGACTAGCGGGCGCACAGATACGCAGTATTTT CASSPWTSGRTDTQYF
TRBJ1-1 TRBV19 . . TGTGCCAGTAGCCTAGAGGCGGGATGGATCACTGAAGCTTTCTTT CASSLEAGWITEAFF
TRBJ2-5 TRBV27 . TRBD1 TGTGCCAGCAGGCAGGGGGTAGAGACCCAGTACTTC CASRQGVETQYF
TRBJ1-2 TRBV7-9 . . TGTGCCAGCAGCTTCAGTTTACCAACAGGAGATGGCTACACCTTC CASSFSLPTGDGYTF
TRBJ2-1 TRBV5-4 few TRBD2 TGTGCCAGCAGCGACGGGGGGACTCCCTCCTACAATGAGCAGTTCTTC CASSDGGTPSYNEQFF
TRBJ2-1 TRBV7-3 . TRBD2 TGTGCCAGCAGCTTGAGCGGGAGTTCCTACAATGAGCAGTTCTTC CASSLSGSSYNEQFF
TRBJ2-7 TRBV7-8 . . TGTGCCAGCAGCCCCCTTGGGGCCATGCCGGGCGAGCAGTACTTC CASSPLGAMPGEQYF
TRBJ1-2 TRBV19 . . TGTGCCAGTAGTATAGACAGGGCCCCCGGTGGCTACACCTTC CASSIDRAPGGYTF
TRBJ2-7 TRBV6-6 . TRBD2 TGTGCCAGCAGTTTTCTAGCGGGAGGGAACGAGCAGTACTTC CASSFLAGGNEQYF
TRBJ2-1 TRBV19 few TRBD2 TGTGCCAGTAGCCTTAGCGGGGCCTCCTCCTACAATGAGCAGTTCTTC CASSLSGASSYNEQFF
TRBJ1-5 TRBV19 . TRBD1 TGTGCCAGTGGACAGGGTAGGCATAGCAATCAGCCCCAGCATTTT CASGQGRHSNQPQHF
TRBJ2-1 TRBV9 . . TGTGCCAGCAGCGTAGGAAGCAGCGGGTTAACCTACAATGAGCAGTTCTTC CASSVGSSGLTYNEQFF
TRBJ1-1 TRBV28 . TRBD1 TGTGCCAGCAGCCTCGGGACAGGGTTCCCTCAAGTGGCTTTCTTT CASSLGTGFPQVAFF
TRBJ2-1 TRBV14 . TRBD2 TGTGCCAGCAGCATCTACACGGGACTAGCGGGAACTGAGCAGTTCTTC CASSIYTGLAGTEQFF
TRBJ2-2 TRBV9 . . TGTGCCAGCAGCGTACACATGCAGGATACCGGGGAGCTGTTTTTT CASSVHMQDTGELFF
TRBJ2-3 TRBV10-3 once . TGTGCCATCAGTGACGGATCTAGCCGTGGGACAGATACGCAGTATTTT CAISDGSSRGTDTQYF
TRBJ1-4 TRBV6-5 . . TGTGCCACTGCCCCGCCCGGGGTCGAAAAACTGTTTTTT CATAPPGVEKLFF
TRBJ2-2 TRBV6-4 few . TGTGCCAGCCACGGTGGACGGGAAACCGGGGAGCTGTTTTTT CASHGGRETGELFF